This T cell receptor (beta chain) was recorded in a study of T cells in Graves' hyperthyroidism and ophthalmopathy. This clonotype was detected only once. What it binds is not known. Germline and junction disagree at one end, which may indicate a read error. Criteria for exclusion of patients were uncontrolled infection, other autoimmune disease, pregnancy or lactation. Study observations and caveats: Researchers report that a 13 V-J model separated ophthalmopathy from stable hyperthyroidism.

From germline, CDR1 is KGHDR and CDR2 SFDVKD. The CDR3 loop spans 15 amino acids. Amplified TCR beta CDR3 regions came from RNA transcripts. The primer set for the first-round RT-PCR of the TCR CDR3 was HTBI. Via MiXCR, TCRdb re-called the multiplex PCR reads, giving one row per CDR3 protein. The sample shows 500,000 to 750,000 distinct CDR3 sequences, roughly 46% of them seen only once. This sequence joins TRBV24-1 and TRBJ2-1, with 8 nucleotides matching TRBD1. The sequencing sample was made of peripheral blood or thyroid tissue (not recorded which). This TCR was sampled from a young woman with Graves' hyperthyroidism. DNA for the CDR3: TGTGCCACCACTGATCCCGGGACAGGCAACAATGAGCAGTTCTTC. Encoded protein: CATTDPGTGNNEQFF.